This T cell receptor (beta chain) was identified during a study of cytomegalovirus exposure and HLA in healthy donors. Study-level points and caveats: An analysis was carried out later, and it reportedly showed fewer N-insertions in an Asian-associated ancestry cluster than the approximately 610-donor mean. The HLA-A and HLA-B alleles of most subjects were reportedly predicted accurately from TCR beta sequences. 16,951 TCR beta sequences were associated with HLA alleles at 0.05 false discovery rate in a later analysis.

This clone was seen only a few times. Its specificity is not known. The primer mix had 60 Vbeta and 13 Jbeta primers. Clones were read by immunoSEQ multiplex PCR, and TCRdb kept only the in-frame ones, dropping some. Here the sample spans approximately 130,000 clones, approximately 85% being singletons. This clonotype originated in a woman in her twenties or thirties in good health and CMV-seropositive. Input material: PBMCs.

CDR3 DNA sequence: TGTGCCACCAGCAGAGATTTAGGGGGCGCGAACACCGGGGAGCTGTTTTTT. Residues: CATSRDLGGANTGELFF. The rearrangement uses TRBV15 and TRBJ2-2, with 7 bases lining up with TRBD1. V gave up 0 bases and J gave up 0 bases; unmatched junction bases: 4. The length of the CDR3 is 17 residues. CDR1 is LNHNV and CDR2 is YYDKDF in the germline V gene (reference sequence).